This T cell receptor (beta chain) was found in a study of Graves' ophthalmopathy and Graves' hyperthyroidism. Amplified TCR beta CDR3 regions were obtained using RNA transcripts as template. HTBI primers served in a first-round RT-PCR, which a second-round multiplex PCR followed. Using its own MiXCR run on the multiplex PCR reads, TCRdb lists one record per CDR3 protein. The table records around 1.1 million distinct CDR3 sequences, less than 45% of them present only once. This clonotype came up many times. The sequence came from an adult man with Graves' hyperthyroidism. The sample comprised peripheral blood or thyroid tissue (not recorded which).

This chain's CDR3 is CASSRGLAPQETQYF. The CDR3 DNA reads as TGTGCCAGCAGCCGGGGACTAGCGCCACAAGAGACCCAGTACTTC. The J gene is TRBJ2-5, the V gene TRBV7-7, with 10 nucleotides matching TRBD2. Looked up from germline, CDR1 is SSHAT and CDR2 is FNYEAQ (reference sequence). The CDR3 sequence is 15 residues long. Losses at the gene ends were 5 bases for V and 2 bases for J; bases not matched to a gene: 5. Full variable domain (remainder filled in from reference TRBV7-7 and TRBJ2-5): GAGVSQSPRYKVTKRGQDVTLRCDPISSHATLYWYQQALGQGPEFLTYFNYEAQPDKSGLPSDRFSAERPEGSISTLTIQRTEQRDSAMYRCASSRGLAPQETQYFGPGTRLLVL.